This T cell receptor (beta chain) originates from a study of shared clonotypes between healthy human individuals. Germline V CDR1 and CDR2: LGHNA, YNFKEQ. V lost 0 bases, J lost 8 bases, and 11 bases lay in between. This CDR3 region has 14 residues. Data came from immunoSEQ multiplex PCR; TCRdb stores just in-frame clones and leaves some out. Seen here are some 2,500,000 clones, roughly 93% observed once, and the top ten hold around 0.37%. The study separated CD4+ cells into CD45RA+ naive and CD45RA-negative memory subsets. The clonotype originates from a man younger than 35 in good health. Some clones in this sample may be carry-over from other donors' samples. The sequencing sample was made of naive CD4+ T cells from PBMCs. Subset indicated: CD45RA+ positively selected. The V gene is TRBV4-2, the J gene TRBJ2-1, with D uncertain. The CDR3 region has the DNA TGTGCCAGCAGCCAAGATAGTCGGGTAGATGAGCAGTTCTTC. Amino acid sequence: CASSQDSRVDEQFF.